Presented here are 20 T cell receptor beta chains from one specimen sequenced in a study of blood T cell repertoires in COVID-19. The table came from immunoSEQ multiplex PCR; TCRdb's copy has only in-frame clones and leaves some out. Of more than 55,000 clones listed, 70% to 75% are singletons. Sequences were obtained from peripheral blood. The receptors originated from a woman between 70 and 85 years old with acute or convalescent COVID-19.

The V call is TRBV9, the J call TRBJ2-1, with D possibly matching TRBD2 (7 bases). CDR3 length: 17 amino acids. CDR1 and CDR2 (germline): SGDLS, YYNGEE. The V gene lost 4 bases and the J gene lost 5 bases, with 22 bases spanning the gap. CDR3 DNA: TGTGCCAGCAGCCCCCCGACGAGGGGGGGAGGGGACAATGAGCAGTTCTTC. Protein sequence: CASSPPTRGGGDNEQFF.

Written as DNA, the CDR3 is TGTGCCAGCTCACCTGCACCCGTCCAGGGGGGTCAGCCCCAGCATTTT. Its translation is CASSPAPVQGGQPQHF. The genes are TRBV18 and TRBJ1-5; 7 positions match TRBD1. Germline-derived CDR1 and CDR2 are KGHSH and LQKENI. The V segment lost 3 bases and the J segment 6 bases; nucleotides outside the gene matches: 11. This CDR3 comprises 16 residues.

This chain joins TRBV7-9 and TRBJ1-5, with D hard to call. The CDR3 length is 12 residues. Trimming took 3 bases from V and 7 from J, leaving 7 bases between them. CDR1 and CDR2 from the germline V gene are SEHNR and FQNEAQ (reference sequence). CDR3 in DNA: TGTGCCAGCAGCTTTTCCAGGCAGCCCCAGCATTTT. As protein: CASSFSRQPQHF.

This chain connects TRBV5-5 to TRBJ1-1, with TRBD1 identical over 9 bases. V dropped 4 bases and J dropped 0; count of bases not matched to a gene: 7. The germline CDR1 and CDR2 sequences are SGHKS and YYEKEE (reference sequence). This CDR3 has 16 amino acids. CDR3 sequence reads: CASSKGQGLMNTEAFF. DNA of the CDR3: TGTGCCAGCAGCAAAGGACAGGGGTTAATGAACACTGAAGCTTTCTTT.

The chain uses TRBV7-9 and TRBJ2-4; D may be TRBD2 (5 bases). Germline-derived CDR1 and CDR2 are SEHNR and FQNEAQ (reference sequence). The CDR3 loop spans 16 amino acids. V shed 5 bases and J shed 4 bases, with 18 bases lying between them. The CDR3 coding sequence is TGTGCCAGCAGCATCGATGAACTAGGGCGAAAAAACATTCAGTACTTC. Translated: CASSIDELGRKNIQYF.

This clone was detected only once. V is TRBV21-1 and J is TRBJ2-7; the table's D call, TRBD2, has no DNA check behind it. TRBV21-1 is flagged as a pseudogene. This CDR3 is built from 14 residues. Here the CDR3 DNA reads TGTGCCAGCAGCAAAAAGGTTCCCCTAGTAGAGCAGTACTTC. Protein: CASSKKVPLVEQYF.

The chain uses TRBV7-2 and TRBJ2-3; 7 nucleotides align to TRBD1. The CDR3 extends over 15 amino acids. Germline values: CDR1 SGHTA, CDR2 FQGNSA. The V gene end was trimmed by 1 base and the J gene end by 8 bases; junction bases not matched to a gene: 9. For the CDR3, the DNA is TGTGCCAGCAGCTTAGGCAACAGGGGAATTGGTACGCAGTATTTT. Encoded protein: CASSLGNRGIGTQYF.

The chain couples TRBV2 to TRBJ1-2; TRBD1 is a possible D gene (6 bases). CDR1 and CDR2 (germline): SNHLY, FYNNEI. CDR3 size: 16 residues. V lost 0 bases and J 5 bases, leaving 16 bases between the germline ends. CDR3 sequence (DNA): TGTGCCAGCAGTGAAGCAAGCGCTGGTCAGGGGTATGGCTACACCTTC. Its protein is CASSEASAGQGYGYTF.

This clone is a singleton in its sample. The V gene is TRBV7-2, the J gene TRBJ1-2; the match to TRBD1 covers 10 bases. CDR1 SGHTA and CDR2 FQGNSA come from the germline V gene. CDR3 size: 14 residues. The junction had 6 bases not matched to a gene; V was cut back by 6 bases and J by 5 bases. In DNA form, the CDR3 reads TGTGCCAGCAGACCGGGACAGGGGACTTATGGCTACACCTTC. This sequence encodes CASRPGQGTYGYTF.

The CDR3 nucleotides read TGTGCCACCAGTGATTACCTCGGCGAGCAGTACTTC. It yields the protein CATSDYLGEQYF. The chain has TRBV24-1 and TRBJ2-7, with no clear D. The CDR3 has 12 amino acids. Germline CDR1 KGHDR, CDR2 SFDVKD. The V end lost 2 bases, the J end lost 6 bases, and 7 bases lay between the germline ends.

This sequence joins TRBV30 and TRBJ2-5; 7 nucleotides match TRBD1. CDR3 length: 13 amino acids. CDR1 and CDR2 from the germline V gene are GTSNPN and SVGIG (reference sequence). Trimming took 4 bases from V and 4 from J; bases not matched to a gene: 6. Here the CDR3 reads CAWTGNRGETQYF. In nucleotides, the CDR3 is TGTGCCTGGACCGGTAACAGGGGAGAGACCCAGTACTTC.

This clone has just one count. The CDR3, as DNA: TGTGCCAGCAGCCAAGGACTACGCGTAGCGGGGCCCAGGGAGACCCAGTACTTC. It translates to CASSQGLRVAGPRETQYF. V usage is TRBV3-1 (or the pseudogene TRBV3-2) and J usage is TRBJ2-5; 8 nucleotides line up with TRBD2. Per germline, CDR1 LGHDT and CDR2 YNNKEL (reference sequence). The CDR3 covers 18 residues. V was pared by 1 base and J by 5 bases, with 15 bases of the junction left unmatched.

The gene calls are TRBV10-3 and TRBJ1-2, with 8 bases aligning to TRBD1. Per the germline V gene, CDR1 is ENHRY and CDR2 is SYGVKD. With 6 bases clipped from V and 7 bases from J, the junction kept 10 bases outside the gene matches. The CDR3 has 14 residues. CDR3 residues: CAISPDRVAGGYTF. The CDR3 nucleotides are TGTGCCATCAGCCCGGACAGGGTAGCCGGTGGCTACACCTTC.

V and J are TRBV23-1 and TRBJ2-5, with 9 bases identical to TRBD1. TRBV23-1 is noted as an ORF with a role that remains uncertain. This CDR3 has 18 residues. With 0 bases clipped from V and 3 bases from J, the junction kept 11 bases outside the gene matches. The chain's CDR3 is CASSQSPIRDRAKETQYF. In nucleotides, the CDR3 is TGCGCCAGCAGTCAATCCCCCATCCGGGACAGGGCAAAAGAGACCCAGTACTTC.

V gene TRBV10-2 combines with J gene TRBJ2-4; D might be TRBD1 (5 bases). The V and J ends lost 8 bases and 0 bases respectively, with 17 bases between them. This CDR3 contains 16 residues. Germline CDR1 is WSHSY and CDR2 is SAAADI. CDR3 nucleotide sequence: TGCGCCAGCTTACAAGACAGATTACTAGCCAAAAACATTCAGTACTTC. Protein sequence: CASLQDRLLAKNIQYF.

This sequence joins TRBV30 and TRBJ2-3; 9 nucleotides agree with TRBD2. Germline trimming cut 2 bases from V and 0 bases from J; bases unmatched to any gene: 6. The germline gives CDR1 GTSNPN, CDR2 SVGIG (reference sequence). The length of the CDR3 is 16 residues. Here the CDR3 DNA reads TGTGCCTGGAGTAGAATAGCGGGGGAAAGCACAGATACGCAGTATTTT. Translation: CAWSRIAGESTDTQYF.

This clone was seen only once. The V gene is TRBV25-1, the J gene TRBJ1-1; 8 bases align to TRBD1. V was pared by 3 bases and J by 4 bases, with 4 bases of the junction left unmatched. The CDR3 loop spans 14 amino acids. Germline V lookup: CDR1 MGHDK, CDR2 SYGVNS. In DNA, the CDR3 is TGTGCCAGCAGTGACTACAGGGGGACCACTGAAGCTTTCTTT. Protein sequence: CASSDYRGTTEAFF.

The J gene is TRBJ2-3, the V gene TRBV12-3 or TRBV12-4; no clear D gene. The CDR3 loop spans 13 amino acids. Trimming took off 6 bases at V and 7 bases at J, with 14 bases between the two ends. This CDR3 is CASSVLVAYTQYF. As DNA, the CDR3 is TGTGCCAGCAGCGTCCTGGTAGCTTATACGCAGTATTTT.

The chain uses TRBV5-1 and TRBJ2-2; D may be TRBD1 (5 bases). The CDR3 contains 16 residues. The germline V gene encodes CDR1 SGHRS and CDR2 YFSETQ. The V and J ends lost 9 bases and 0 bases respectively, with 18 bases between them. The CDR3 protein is CATQYGRTTNTGELFF. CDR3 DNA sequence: TGCGCCACCCAATACGGTAGGACAACGAACACCGGGGAGCTGTTTTTT.

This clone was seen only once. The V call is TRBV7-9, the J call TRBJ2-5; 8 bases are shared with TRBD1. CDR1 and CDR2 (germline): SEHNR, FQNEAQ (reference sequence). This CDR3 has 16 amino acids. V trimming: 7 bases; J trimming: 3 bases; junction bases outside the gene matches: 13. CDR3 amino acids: CASTLGQGGWKETQYF. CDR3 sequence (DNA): TGTGCCAGCACCCTAGGACAGGGAGGTTGGAAAGAGACCCAGTACTTC.